A single sample gave rise to the 31 T cell receptor beta chains below, sequenced in a study of neurological immune-mediated disorders. MiXCR was run by TCRdb on the 5' RACE reads, yielding one entry per CDR3 protein. The sample yields about 49,000 distinct CDR3 sequences, more than 7% seen once. Indicated time point: longitudinal time-point 3. The sequenced sample consisted of PBMCs. These receptors were obtained from a woman between 40 and 50 years old in good health.

In its sample, this clonotype was seen many times. At one end, the junction sequence differs from germline, possibly due to a read error. This chain joins TRBV27 and TRBJ2-1; 10 nucleotides line up with TRBD1. The CDR3 covers 16 residues. The germline gives CDR1 MNHEY, CDR2 SMNVEV (reference sequence). The CDR3 is CASSESRQGAHSLSVF. CDR3 sequence (DNA): TGTGCCAGCAGTGAATCTCGACAGGGGGCGCACAGTTTATCGGTCTTC.

Many counts were recorded for this clonotype. CDR3 sequence reads: CASSLALNTEAFF. CDR3 sequence (DNA): TGTGCCAGCAGTTTAGCGCTGAACACTGAAGCTTTCTTT. The rearrangement links TRBV12-3 or TRBV12-4 to TRBJ1-1; D gene unclear. Trimming cost V 0 bases and J 0 bases, with 2 bases left between them. This CDR3 region has 13 residues.

In this sample, this clonotype turned up a few times. V usage is TRBV7-3 and J usage is TRBJ2-1, with a weak D call TRBD2 (5 bases). CDR1 and CDR2 from the germline V gene are SGHTA and FQGTGA. The CDR3 has 13 residues. V was cut by 6 bases and J by 9 bases, with 15 bases left in between. This CDR3 reads CASSLGSSGEQFF. DNA of the CDR3: TGTGCCAGCAGTCTCGGAAGCAGCGGTGAGCAGTTCTTC.

In this sample, this clonotype turned up many times. The J gene is TRBJ1-1, the V gene TRBV7-2, with TRBD1 matching 7 bases. J was trimmed by 1 base and V by 5 bases; bases with no gene match: 4. The CDR3 has 14 residues. Germline V gene lookup returns CDR1 SGHTA and CDR2 FQGNSA. For the CDR3, the DNA is TGTGCCAGCAGCCTGGGACAGACGAACACTGAAGCTTTCTTT. Its protein product is CASSLGQTNTEAFF.

Many counts were recorded for this clonotype. V usage is TRBV5-5 and J usage is TRBJ1-6, with 9 bases fitting TRBD1. Germline V gives CDR1 SGHKS, CDR2 YYEKEE (reference sequence). The CDR3 sequence is 19 residues long. V was clipped by 5 bases and J by 2 bases; unmatched bases: 14. CDR3 residues: CASSSSSKQGAAYNSPLHF. DNA of the CDR3: TGTGCCAGCAGTTCTAGCTCGAAACAGGGGGCCGCCTATAATTCACCCCTCCACTTT.

This clonotype appeared many times. This chain joins TRBV20-1 and TRBJ2-6; a possible D gene is TRBD1 (6 bases). The CDR3 spans 19 residues. CDR1 and CDR2 (germline): DFQATT, SNEGSKA (reference sequence). V gave up 0 bases and J gave up 0 bases, with 18 bases separating them. CDR3 nucleotides: TGCAGTGCTAGAGAGAGAAGGGGGTCACTCCTCTCTGGGGCCAACGTCCTGACTTTC. Its translation: CSARERRGSLLSGANVLTF.

This clonotype was detected ten times or more. V is TRBV12-3 or TRBV12-4 and J is TRBJ2-2; 9 bases line up with TRBD1. The CDR3 extends over 16 amino acids. Trimming removed 6 bases from V and 3 bases from J; junction bases left unmatched: 8. CDR3: CASRGPGQGDTGELFF. CDR3 in DNA: TGTGCCAGCAGAGGACCGGGACAGGGAGACACCGGGGAGCTGTTTTTT.

In this sample, this clonotype turned up many times. The chain joins TRBV5-1 to TRBJ1-1; 7 bases line up with TRBD1. With 6 bases clipped from V and 3 bases from J, the junction kept 5 bases outside the gene matches. The CDR3 covers 13 residues. Germline V lookup: CDR1 SGHRS, CDR2 YFSETQ. This chain's CDR3 is CASTSTGYTEAFF. CDR3 bases: TGCGCCAGCACCTCGACAGGGTACACTGAAGCTTTCTTT.

In its sample, this clonotype was seen many times. The chain uses TRBV24-1 and TRBJ2-2, with D possibly being TRBD2 (6 bases). Germline lookup yields CDR1 KGHDR and CDR2 SFDVKD. The V and J ends lost 9 bases and 5 bases respectively, with 9 bases between them. This CDR3 comprises 12 residues. CDR3 loop: CATRRGTGELFF. The CDR3 DNA reads as TGTGCCACCCGCCGGGGGACCGGGGAGCTGTTTTTT.

The gene calls are TRBV27 and TRBJ1-6; no firm D call. Germline CDR1 reads MNHEY; CDR2 reads SMNVEV (reference sequence). The CDR3 extends over 13 amino acids. Trimming took off 8 bases at V and 10 bases at J, with 15 bases between the two ends. In DNA form, the CDR3 reads TGTGCCAGCGGGGTAAGCCCGGGGTCACCCCTCCACTTT. Its translation: CASGVSPGSPLHF.

The chain is built from TRBV7-9 and TRBJ2-3, with 7 bases matching TRBD2. V lost 5 bases to trimming and J lost 8 bases; unmatched junction nucleotides: 13. Looked up from germline, CDR1 is SEHNR and CDR2 is FQNEAQ (reference sequence). This CDR3 contains 15 residues. The CDR3 region is CASSRRTPGRATQYF. CDR3 in DNA: TGTGCCAGCAGCCGCCGGACGCCGGGGAGGGCTACGCAGTATTTT.

This clonotype was observed at least ten times. CDR3: CASSLEDRDGRSAFF. The CDR3 bases are TGTGCCAGCAGTTTGGAGGACAGGGATGGTAGATCGGCTTTCTTT. The chain has TRBV12-3 or TRBV12-4 and TRBJ1-1, with 8 positions matching TRBD1. The CDR3 consists of 15 residues. The V segment lost 3 bases and the J segment 11 bases; nucleotides outside the gene matches: 14.

This clonotype occurred many times. This chain connects TRBV5-1 to TRBJ2-7, with a tentative D call TRBD1 (6 bases). The CDR3 is 14 amino acids. Germline CDR1 SGHRS, CDR2 YFSETQ. With 0 bases removed from V and 3 bases from J, the gap between germline ends came to 10 bases. The CDR3 region has the DNA TGCGCCAGCAGCTTGGCCCCAGGGGTCTACGAGCAGTACTTC. Its protein is CASSLAPGVYEQYF. Supplemented by reference TRBV5-1 and TRBJ2-7, the full variable domain reads KAGVTQTPRYLIKTRGQQVTLSCSPISGHRSVSWYQQTPGQGLQFLFEYFSETQRNKGNFPGRFSGRQFSNSRSEMNVSTLELGDSALYLCASSLAPGVYEQYFGPGTRLTVT.

This clonotype has at least ten counts. The V gene is TRBV4-3, the J gene TRBJ2-5, with D possibly TRBD1 on 6 matching bases. Trimming shortened V by 2 bases and J by 4 bases, and 14 bases separated the two germline ends. This CDR3 spans 15 amino acids. CDR1 is LGHNA and CDR2 is YSLEER in the germline V gene. The CDR3 DNA follows: TGCGCCAGCAGCCAACAACAGGGATCAGGAGAGACCCAGTACTTC. Translated, it gives CASSQQQGSGETQYF.

This clonotype was seen at least ten times. This chain links TRBV24-1 with TRBJ2-7; 12 nucleotides line up with TRBD2. The CDR3 consists of 16 residues. The V gene's germline CDR1 is KGHDR and CDR2 SFDVKD. The V gene end was trimmed by 3 bases and the J gene end by 2 bases; junction bases not matched to a gene: 4. The CDR3 DNA reads as TGTGCCACCAGTGATCCGACTAGCGGGGGCCCCTACGAGCAGTACTTC. Translation: CATSDPTSGGPYEQYF.

In this sample, this clonotype turned up many times. J is TRBJ2-6 and V is TRBV4-3; perhaps D is TRBD1 or TRBD2 (5 bases each). The CDR3 is 18 amino acids. The germline V and J ends were trimmed by 6 bases and 0 bases, with 18 bases remaining between them. Germline V gene sequence: CDR1 LGHNA, CDR2 YSLEER. CDR3 sequence (DNA): TGCGCCAGCAGTCACTCCGGGACGGAGAGCTCTGGGGCCAACGTCCTGACTTTC. Its translation: CASSHSGTESSGANVLTF.

This clonotype was seen repeatedly, ten times or more. V usage is TRBV14 and J usage is TRBJ1-1, with D possibly matching TRBD1 (6 bases). The CDR3 consists of 14 residues. CDR1 is SGHDN and CDR2 is FVKESK in the germline V gene. Trimming stripped 4 bases from V and 6 bases from J, with 15 bases between. CDR3: CASSRNTGRAEAFF. Written as DNA, the CDR3 is TGTGCCAGCAGCCGGAATACAGGGCGCGCTGAAGCTTTCTTT.

Many counts were recorded for this clonotype. The gene calls are TRBV6-6 and TRBJ1-3, with 8 bases lining up with TRBD1. The CDR3 extends over 16 amino acids. J lost 0 bases, V lost 2 bases, and 3 bases had no gene match. Looked up from germline, CDR1 is MNHNY and CDR2 is SVGAGI (reference sequence). The CDR3 here is CASSYRQGASGNTIYF. CDR3 coding DNA: TGTGCCAGCAGTTACCGGCAGGGGGCCTCTGGAAACACCATATATTTT.

This clonotype was counted ten times or more. The chain combines TRBV15 with TRBJ1-5; D not certain. Trimming removed 4 bases at V and 2 bases at J, with 9 bases between. Germline values: CDR1 LNHNV, CDR2 YYDKDF (reference sequence). The CDR3 totals 14 residues. DNA of the CDR3: TGTGCCACCAGCATAAGGTTGGGCAATCAGCCCCAGCATTTT. It encodes CATSIRLGNQPQHF. The full variable domain, with the rest looked up from reference TRBV15 and TRBJ1-5, is DAMVIQNPRYQVTQFGKPVTLSCSQTLNHNVMYWYQQKSSQAPKLLFHYYDKDFNNEADTPDNFQSRRPNTSFCFLDIRSPGLGDTAMYLCATSIRLGNQPQHFGDGTRLSIL.

This clonotype appeared many times. This chain uses TRBV20-1 with TRBJ1-2, with D perhaps TRBD1 (5 bases). Germline assignment: CDR1 DFQATT and CDR2 SNEGSKA (reference sequence). V lost 2 bases and J lost 4, with 14 bases in between. The CDR3 extends over 14 amino acids. The CDR3 region has the DNA TGCAGTGCTAGAACTCCGACAGCCTCCTATGGCTACACCTTC. It is translated as CSARTPTASYGYTF.

In this sample, this clonotype turned up many times. The V gene is TRBV12-3 or TRBV12-4, the J gene TRBJ1-2; 10 positions agree with TRBD1. CDR3 length: 17 amino acids. J gave up 0 bases and V 6 bases, and 10 bases lay outside the gene matches. The CDR3, as DNA: TGTGCCAGCAGAAGGTACGGGACAGGGGCCACTAACTATGGCTACACCTTC. It specifies CASRRYGTGATNYGYTF.

This clonotype was counted ten times or more. The chain is built from TRBV6-2 or TRBV6-3 and TRBJ2-5; TRBD2 is a possible D gene (6 bases). CDR3 length: 15 residues. Germline CDR1 is MNHEY and CDR2 is SVGEGT. The V end was cut by 6 bases, the J end by 5 bases, with 19 bases between. Written as DNA, the CDR3 is TGTGCCAGCAGCCCCGTCGGCGGGGAGAGCGAGACCCAGTACTTC. It specifies CASSPVGGESETQYF.

This clonotype has a count of ten or more. The V gene is TRBV11-2, the J gene TRBJ2-1; 9 bases are a match to TRBD2. CDR3 size: 17 residues. After removal of 4 bases from V and 4 bases from J, the junction contained 11 bases not matched to a gene. Germline V lookup: CDR1 SGHAT, CDR2 FQNNGV. CDR3 in amino acids: CASSSIDKRGVYNEQFF. The CDR3, as DNA: TGTGCCAGCAGCTCGATAGACAAGCGGGGGGTTTACAATGAGCAGTTCTTC.

This clonotype was counted many times. The J gene is TRBJ2-7, the V gene TRBV2; 7 nucleotides agree with TRBD1. The V gene end was trimmed by 6 bases and the J gene end by 1 base; junction bases not matched to a gene: 3. CDR1 is SNHLY and CDR2 is FYNNEI in the germline V gene. The CDR3 is made up of 13 amino acids. This CDR3 reads CASSGDRSYEQYF. The CDR3 bases are TGTGCCAGCAGCGGGGACAGATCCTACGAGCAGTACTTC.

This clonotype was recorded many times. The chain couples TRBV6-5 to TRBJ1-6; unclear D gene. The V end lost 0 bases, the J end lost 7 bases, and 10 bases lay between the germline ends. CDR1 MNHEY and CDR2 SVGAGI come from the germline V gene. The CDR3 totals 15 residues. CDR3 coding DNA: TGTGCCAGCAGTTACTCGGGCAGTTTCAATTCACCCCTCCACTTT. It yields the protein CASSYSGSFNSPLHF.

This clonotype was detected many times. The chain joins TRBV7-3 to TRBJ2-2, with a weak D call TRBD1 (5 bases). Trimming pared 5 bases from V and 6 bases from J, leaving 13 bases between. Germline CDR1 reads SGHTA; CDR2 reads FQGTGA. CDR3 length: 14 residues. In nucleotides, the CDR3 is TGTGCCAGCAGCGCAGGGTCAGGGCCCGGGGAGCTGTTTTTT. Amino acid sequence: CASSAGSGPGELFF.

The sample holds many counts of this clonotype. The chain links TRBV20-1 to TRBJ2-1; D is unclear. With 1 base removed from V and 9 bases from J, the gap between germline ends came to 4 bases. The germline gives CDR1 DFQATT, CDR2 SNEGSKA (reference sequence). The CDR3 is 10 residues long. DNA of the CDR3: TGCAGTGCTAGAGCGATTGAGCAGTTCTTC. It specifies CSARAIEQFF.

This clonotype was counted many times. This sequence joins TRBV14 and TRBJ1-5; no definite D call. Trimming pared 3 bases from V and 3 bases from J, leaving 12 bases between. Germline loops: CDR1 SGHDN, CDR2 FVKESK. The length of the CDR3 is 15 residues. The CDR3 reads CASSHLARYNQPQHF. The CDR3 nucleotides read TGTGCCAGCAGCCACCTAGCTCGGTACAATCAGCCCCAGCATTTT.

This clonotype was seen ten or more times. The chain couples TRBV7-8 to TRBJ1-6; D unresolved. Germline V lookup: CDR1 SGHVS, CDR2 FQNEAQ. The CDR3 is made up of 19 amino acids. The germline V and J ends were trimmed by 3 bases and 1 base, with 19 bases remaining between them. CDR3 in amino acids: CASSFSDGSAGSYNSPLHF. Here the CDR3 DNA reads TGTGCCAGCAGCTTCTCCGACGGCTCGGCTGGGTCCTATAATTCACCCCTCCACTTT.

This clonotype came up many times. The V call is TRBV12-3 or TRBV12-4, the J call TRBJ1-1; D is uncertain. Trimming took off 4 bases at V and 1 base at J, with 13 bases between the two ends. CDR3 length: 15 residues. The CDR3 loop is CASSSSDIKNTEAFF. CDR3 nucleotide sequence: TGTGCCAGCAGTTCCTCCGACATAAAGAACACTGAAGCTTTCTTT.

The chain joins TRBV7-2 to TRBJ2-4; tentative D call: TRBD2 (5 bases). Germline V lookup: CDR1 SGHTA, CDR2 FQGNSA. This CDR3 is built from 14 residues. Trimming took 5 bases from V and 5 from J, leaving 13 bases between them. The DNA of the CDR3 is TGTGCCAGCAGCCCCCGGGGTCGCCAAAACATTCAGTACTTC. Its translation is CASSPRGRQNIQYF. Full variable domain (missing parts from reference TRBV7-2 and TRBJ2-4): GAGVSQSPSNKVTEKGKDVELRCDPISGHTALYWYRQSLGQGLEFLIYFQGNSAPDKSGLPSDRFSAERTGGSVSTLTIQRTQQEDSAVYLCASSPRGRQNIQYFGAGTRLSVL.